This paragraph covers one T cell receptor (beta chain) sequence. This receptor's antigen is unknown. No base qualities exist here, and no much larger clone lies one base off it. This sample was taken from a study of shared clonotypes between healthy human individuals (dated by TCRdb to between 2020 and 2021). Background on the whole study: Two women and a few men aged 18 to 49 years were included in the cohort. Per donor, three plates each were used for CD4 naive and CD4 memory, two for CD8 naive, and one for CD8 memory. To estimate repertoire size and how much clonotypes are shared between individuals, the study performed deep sequencing of blood TCR repertoires from roughly five healthy adults. To increase sequencing depth and limit assay-specific biases, TCR repertoire library preparation and sequencing were carried out by different laboratories using diverse techniques. Each donor's leukapheresis produced roughly between about 0.85 and 10 billion PBMCs.

On the study overall, not on this receptor specifically: About 4.5% of naive CD4, 3% to 3.5% of naive CD8, 2% to 2.5% of memory CD4, and approximately 0.39% of memory CD8 clonotypes were shared across several donors. Compared with non-shared clonotypes, the clonotypes found in all four sorted-subset donors had higher generation probabilities. Sampling was restricted to blood, and TCR repertoires in tissue are likely to differ from TCR repertoires in blood. The genetic and exposure-history diversity represented was limited by the small number of donors. Rarefaction of sorted-subset datasets indicated incomplete sequencing despite the large sequencing depth. Larger estimated clonotype richness was generally found for naive subsets than for memory subsets. Pairwise subsampling led to the expectation that sequencing depth would affect the degree of clonotype sharing among donors.

Inclusive of the bounding cysteine and phenylalanine, the CDR3 is 13 residues long. The entry retains the CDR3 DNA only, 39 bases that are in frame from base 1. Sequences MNHEY (CDR1) and SMNVEV (CDR2) are obtained from the germline V gene (reference sequence). Trimming takes 2 bases from V and 6 bases from J, and the germline ends sit 10 bases apart. CD8 naive samples were obtained by positive selection for CCR7 among CD45RO-negative cells, yielding a CD45RA+CCR7+ population from which TemRA cells were excluded. Donors were healthy HIV-negative adults with no recently reported acute infections or vaccinations. Every donor was a Caucasian adult living in Nashville, Tennessee, USA. Blood was obtained by leukapheresis, after which PBMCs were separated by Ficoll-Histopaque density gradient centrifugation and cryopreserved in liquid nitrogen vapor phase. Purity and quantity of every magnetically sorted T cell population were checked by analytical flow cytometry. From each sorted fraction, genomic DNA was isolated and quantified by UV absorbance on a Nanodrop 2000c.

TCR CDR3 regions were amplified from genomic DNA by multiplex PCR using the deep immunoSEQ assay. For each cell subset, the extracted genomic DNA was distributed evenly across all wells of several immunoSEQ 96-well plates, and each plate served as one replicate. For sorted subsets, roughly 200 ng genomic DNA, equal to some 30,000 T cell genomes, was loaded into each replicate PCR. Purified libraries were quantified with a Qubit 3.0 fluorometer, sized on a Bioanalyzer 2100, and re-quantified with the KAPA Library Quantification kit. Each immunoSEQ 96-well plate was sequenced on its own single-read 150-cycle Illumina NextSeq 550 flow cell. As for how the authors treated the data: Because only junctional sequences without quality scores were contained in the immunoSEQ output, filtering matching that applied to full-length reads could not be performed. To assign V/J genes and CDR3, sequences were annotated against IMGT germline references using PyIR, a Python wrapper for IgBLAST v1.9. Reads were removed for weak V/J assignments (E-value above 1e-6), missing CDR3, stop codons, out-of-frame junctions, or ambiguous translated residues. V3J clonotypes were defined by identical inferred V gene, J gene, and CDR3 amino acid sequence. Percentage overlap between repertoires was calculated by dividing the number of shared unique clonotypes by the size of the smaller repertoire. Richness of each repertoire was evaluated using RTK rarefaction, the Chao1 estimator, and Recon v2.1 estimates of unobserved clonotypes. For all TCRbeta clonotypes obtained by the gDNA method from a handful of donors, generation probabilities were computed with OLGA. This immuneACCESS table, as held by TCRdb, lists in-frame sequences with V and J called but not all clones. Of the missing ones, under half trace to an unresolved V gene in checked studies; the others have no known cause. The V and J calls and clone size come from that table; D and trimming were worked out from the DNA. Here the sample has 630,000 or so clones; 95% to 98% occur a single time. The ten largest make up 0.3% of the sample.

This sequence was found in a man younger than 45 in good health. What was sequenced was naive CD8+ T cells sorted from blood. In light of the paper, this sample's cell subset or site label describes: CD45RA+CCR7+. Recombination linked TRBV27 to TRBJ1-2, with no confident D gene call. The sequenced DNA is TGTGCCAGCAGTTTAACGGCGAGGGATGGCTACACCTTC. The translation is CASSLTARDGYTF.